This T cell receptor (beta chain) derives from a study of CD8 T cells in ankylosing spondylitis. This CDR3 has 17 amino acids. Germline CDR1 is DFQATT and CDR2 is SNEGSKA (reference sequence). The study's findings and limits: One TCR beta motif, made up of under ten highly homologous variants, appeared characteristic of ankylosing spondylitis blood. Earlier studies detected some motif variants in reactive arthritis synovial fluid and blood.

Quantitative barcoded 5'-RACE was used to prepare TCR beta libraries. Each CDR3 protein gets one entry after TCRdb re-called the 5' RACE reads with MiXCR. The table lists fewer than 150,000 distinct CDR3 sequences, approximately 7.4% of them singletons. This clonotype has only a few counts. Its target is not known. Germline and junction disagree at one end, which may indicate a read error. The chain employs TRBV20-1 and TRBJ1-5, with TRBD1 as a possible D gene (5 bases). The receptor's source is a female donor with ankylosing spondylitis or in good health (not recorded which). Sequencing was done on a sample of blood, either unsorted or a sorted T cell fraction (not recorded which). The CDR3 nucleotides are TGCTGTGCTAGCGGGACGGCCGGTGGAAATAGCAATCAGCCCCAGCATTTT. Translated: CCASGTAGGNSNQPQHF.